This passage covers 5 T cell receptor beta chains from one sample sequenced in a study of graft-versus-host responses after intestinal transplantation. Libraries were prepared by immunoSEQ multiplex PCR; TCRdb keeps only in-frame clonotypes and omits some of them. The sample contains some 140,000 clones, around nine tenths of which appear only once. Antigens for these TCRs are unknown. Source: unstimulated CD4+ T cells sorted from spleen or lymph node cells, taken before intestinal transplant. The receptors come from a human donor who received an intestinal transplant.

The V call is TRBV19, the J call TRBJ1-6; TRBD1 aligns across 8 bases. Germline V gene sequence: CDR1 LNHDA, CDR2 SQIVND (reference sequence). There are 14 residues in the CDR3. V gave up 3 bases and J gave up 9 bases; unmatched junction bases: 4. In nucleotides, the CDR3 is TGTGCCAGTAGTATCGGACAGGGTGGTTCACCCCTCCACTTT. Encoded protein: CASSIGQGGSPLHF. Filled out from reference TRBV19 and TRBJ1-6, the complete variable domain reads DGGITQSPKYLFRKEGQNVTLSCEQNLNHDAMYWYRQDPGQGLRLIYYSQIVNDFQKGDIAEGYSVSREKKESFPLTVTSAQKNPTAFYLCASSIGQGGSPLHFGNGTRLTVT.

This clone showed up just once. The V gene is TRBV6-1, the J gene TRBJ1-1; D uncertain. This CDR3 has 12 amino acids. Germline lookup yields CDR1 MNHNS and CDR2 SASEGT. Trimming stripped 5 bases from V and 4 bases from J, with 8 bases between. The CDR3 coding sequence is TGTGCCAGCAGTCCCCTGGGCACTGAAGCTTTCTTT. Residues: CASSPLGTEAFF.

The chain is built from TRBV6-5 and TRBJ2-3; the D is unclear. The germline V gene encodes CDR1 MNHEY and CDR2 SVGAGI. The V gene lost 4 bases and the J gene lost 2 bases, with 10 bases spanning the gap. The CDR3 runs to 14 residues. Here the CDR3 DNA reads TGTGCCAGCAGTTCGCGCGGAATCACAGATACGCAGTATTTT. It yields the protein CASSSRGITDTQYF.

This CDR3 is CASSPGLKNSPLHF. The DNA for the CDR3 is TGTGCCAGCAGTCCGGGACTGAAAAATTCACCCCTCCACTTT. This sequence joins TRBV6-5 and TRBJ1-6; D might be TRBD1 (5 bases). The germline gives CDR1 MNHEY, CDR2 SVGAGI. The CDR3 is 14 amino acids. Trimming took 5 bases from V and 7 from J, leaving 12 bases between them.

The CDR3 is CASFGVTSGNQETQYF. CDR3 coding DNA: TGTGCCAGTTTTGGGGTAACTAGCGGGAACCAAGAGACCCAGTACTTC. The rearrangement joins TRBV2 to TRBJ2-5; 10 positions agree with TRBD2. V lost 9 bases to trimming and J lost 0 bases; unmatched junction nucleotides: 10. Looked up from germline, CDR1 is SNHLY and CDR2 is FYNNEI. The CDR3 runs 16 residues.